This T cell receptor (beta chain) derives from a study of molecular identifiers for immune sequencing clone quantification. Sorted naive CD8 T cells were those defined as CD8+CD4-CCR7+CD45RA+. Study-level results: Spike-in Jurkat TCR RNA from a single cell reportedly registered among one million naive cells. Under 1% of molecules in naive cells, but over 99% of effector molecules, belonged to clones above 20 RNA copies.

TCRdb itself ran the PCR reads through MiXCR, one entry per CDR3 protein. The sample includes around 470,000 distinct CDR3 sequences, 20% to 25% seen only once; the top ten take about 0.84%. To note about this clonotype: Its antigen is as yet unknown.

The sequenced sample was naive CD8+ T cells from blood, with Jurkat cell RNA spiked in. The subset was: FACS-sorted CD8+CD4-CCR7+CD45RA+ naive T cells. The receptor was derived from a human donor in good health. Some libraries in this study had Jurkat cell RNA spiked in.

Here the CDR3 reads CASSYTPSDYFTDTQYF. In nucleotides, the CDR3 is TGTGCCAGCAGTTACACGCCCTCGGACTATTTCACAGATACGCAGTATTTT. The V gene is TRBV6-2 or TRBV6-3, the J gene TRBJ2-3; D might be TRBD2 (6 bases). Looked up from germline, CDR1 is MNHEY and CDR2 is SVGEGT. This CDR3 spans 17 amino acids. The V end lost 2 bases, the J end lost 2 bases, and 17 bases lay between the germline ends.